This TCR beta chain was profiled in a study of shared clonotypes between healthy human individuals. About the study: CD4 naive and CD4 memory each took three plates per donor, while CD8 naive took two and CD8 memory one. Regarding the study as a whole: About 5% was the fraction of naive CD4 clonotypes found shared across several donors. It was only blood that was sampled, and tissue repertoires likely differ. Clonotypes shared by all four sorted-subset donors had higher generation probabilities than non-shared clonotypes.

Naive CD8 cells were CD45RO-negative, positively selected for CCR7, excluding terminally differentiated effector memory CD45RA+ cells. Looked up from germline, CDR1 is SNHLY and CDR2 is FYNNEI. This CDR3 spans 13 amino acids. Trimming left V 4 bases short and J 5 bases short, with 12 bases between. Sequencing used immunoSEQ multiplex PCR; TCRdb keeps in-frame clones, though not all of them. The sample yields just over 2,000,000 clones, roughly 94% seen once. With regard to this clone: Its antigen is as yet unknown.

Input material: naive CD8+ T cells sorted from blood. V is TRBV2 and J is TRBJ2-7; D is ambiguous. This TCR came from a man between 18 and 29 years old in good health. CDR3 protein: CASSVPGRDEQYF. In DNA form, the CDR3 reads TGTGCCAGCAGTGTCCCAGGTCGCGACGAGCAGTACTTC.